One and the same sample provided the 18 T cell receptor beta chains below, sequenced in a study of T cells after yellow fever vaccination (dated by TCRdb to between 2018 and 2021). Reading the label with the study, this specimen's treatment or condition is: live attenuated yellow fever vaccine strain. The library was made by 5' RACE. The sample was run on an Illumina HiSeq 2500. TCRdb trimmed public reads at Q25 via fastp, called clones via MiXCR and kept in-frame beta chains. Under each unique CDR3 protein, matching rows form one entry showing the most common genes and DNA. Counted in this sample were 500,000 to 650,000 distinct CDR3 sequences; about a sixth of them appeared once. The top ten clonotypes cover 17% of the sample. Source: PBMCs, taken about 5 days after the first yellow fever vaccination. These receptors originate from a man aged 18-30 years who received the YFV17D yellow fever vaccine.

V and J are TRBV5-1 and TRBJ1-6; D is undetermined. CDR1 and CDR2 from the germline V gene are SGHRS and YFSETQ. Trimming shortened V by 0 bases and J by 6 bases, and 10 bases separated the two germline ends. This CDR3 spans 15 amino acids. CDR3 nucleotides: TGCGCCAGCAGCTTGGGGTCAGGACTTAATTCACCCCTCCACTTT. It is translated as CASSLGSGLNSPLHF. The variable domain in full, completed from reference TRBV5-1 and TRBJ1-6, reads KAGVTQTPRYLIKTRGQQVTLSCSPISGHRSVSWYQQTPGQGLQFLFEYFSETQRNKGNFPGRFSGRQFSNSRSEMNVSTLELGDSALYLCASSLGSGLNSPLHFGNGTRLTVT.

The rearrangement links TRBV5-1 to TRBJ1-2; TRBD1 matches 9 bases. The CDR3 has 17 amino acids. CDR1 SGHRS and CDR2 YFSETQ come from the germline V gene. Trimming at V came to 7 bases and at J to 5 bases, leaving 18 bases not matched to a gene. The DNA for the CDR3 is TGCGCCAGCTCTACAGGGGGCGTCCCTCGCCCCACTTATGGCTACACCTTC. It yields the protein CASSTGGVPRPTYGYTF.

The chain has TRBV6-2 or TRBV6-3 and TRBJ2-7; a weak D match, TRBD2 (5 bases). The CDR3 sequence is 14 residues long. Germline CDR1 reads MNHEY; CDR2 reads SVGEGT. V lost 7 bases to trimming and J lost 3 bases, with 16 bases between them. CDR3 nucleotides: TGTGCCAGCACCGGGGTCTTGGGAGACTACGAGCAGTACTTC. Residues: CASTGVLGDYEQYF.

This clonotype was counted only a few times. The chain couples TRBV6-5 to TRBJ2-3; D is undetermined. Looked up from germline, CDR1 is MNHEY and CDR2 is SVGAGI. The CDR3 runs to 15 residues. V was pared by 0 bases and J by 2 bases, with 9 bases between. The CDR3 loop reads CASSYSMVPTDTQYF. The CDR3 DNA reads TGTGCCAGCAGTTACTCGATGGTGCCCACAGATACGCAGTATTTT.

There are many counts of this clonotype. J is TRBJ2-7 and V is TRBV18, with 8 bases lining up with TRBD1. Germline V lookup: CDR1 KGHSH, CDR2 LQKENI. This CDR3 region has 13 residues. V shed 5 bases, J shed 2 bases, and the junction held 2 bases outside the gene matches. The CDR3 bases are TGTGCCAGCTCATCGGACAGGGCCTACGAGCAGTACTTC. Translated, it gives CASSSDRAYEQYF.

The chain carries TRBV4-2 and TRBJ1-6; D not certain. CDR3 length: 19 residues. Trimming removed 6 bases from V and 0 bases from J, with 21 bases in between. In germline, CDR1 is LGHNA, CDR2 YNFKEQ. This chain's CDR3 is CASRYQITRFSSYNSPLHF. CDR3 DNA sequence: TGTGCCAGCAGATATCAGATTACTCGTTTTAGCTCCTATAATTCACCCCTCCACTTT.

In this sample, this clonotype turned up a few times. The chain recombines TRBV4-1 with TRBJ2-7, with D perhaps matching TRBD2 (6 bases). The CDR3 length is 14 residues. Germline CDR1 reads MGHRA; CDR2 reads YSYEKL. Trimming stripped 0 bases from V and 3 bases from J, with 9 bases between. The CDR3 DNA is TGCGCCAGCAGCCAAGATTCGGGGGTCTACGAGCAGTACGTC. This sequence encodes CASSQDSGVYEQYV.

The chain employs TRBV5-1 and TRBJ1-3; D is possibly TRBD1 (5 bases). V was pared by 5 bases and J by 0 bases, with 6 bases between. CDR1 is SGHRS and CDR2 is YFSETQ in the germline V gene. There are 13 residues in the CDR3. CDR3 sequence: CASRGTSGNTIYF. The CDR3 nucleotides read TGCGCCAGCAGAGGGACCTCTGGAAACACCATATATTTT.

This clonotype was seen at least ten times. The chain recombines TRBV6-9 with TRBJ1-6, with D possibly TRBD1 on 5 matching bases. The CDR3 consists of 17 residues. The germline CDR1 and CDR2 sequences are MNHGY and SVAAGI. V was pared by 0 bases and J by 10 bases, with 19 bases between. The CDR3 bases are TGTGCCAGCAGTTATTCGTTCGCAGGAGGGACGGGATCACCCCTCCACTTT. Amino acid sequence: CASSYSFAGGTGSPLHF.

V and J are TRBV7-2 and TRBJ2-2; 7 bases are shared with TRBD2. The CDR3 is 15 residues long. Per germline, CDR1 SGHTA and CDR2 FQGNSA. V lost 1 base and J lost 4; bases outside the gene matches: 3. Here the CDR3 DNA reads TGTGCCAGCAGCTTAGAGCGGGGAGGCACCGGGGAGCTGTTTTTT. Its translation: CASSLERGGTGELFF.

The rearrangement joins TRBV2 to TRBJ2-1; 13 bases align to TRBD2. This CDR3 is 15 amino acids long. CDR1 is SNHLY, CDR2 FYNNEI, per germline. V gave up 5 bases and J gave up 5 bases; unmatched junction bases: 3. The CDR3 reads CASSNGLAGDNEQFF. In DNA form, the CDR3 reads TGTGCCAGCAGTAACGGACTAGCGGGGGACAATGAGCAGTTCTTC. Drawing the rest from reference TRBV2 and TRBJ2-1, the complete variable domain is EPEVTQTPSHQVTQMGQEVILRCVPISNHLYFYWYRQILGQKVEFLVSFYNNEISEKSEIFDDQFSVERPDGSNFTLKIRSTKLEDSAMYFCASSNGLAGDNEQFFGPGTRLTVL.

The gene calls are TRBV5-5 and TRBJ1-5, with TRBD1 matching 8 bases. This CDR3 is 15 amino acids long. The junction had 9 bases not matched to a gene; V was cut back by 5 bases and J by 5 bases. Germline CDR1 reads SGHKS; CDR2 reads YYEKEE (reference sequence). CDR3 in DNA: TGTGCCAGCAGGGTTGGACAGGGCTCCTATCAGCCCCAGCATTTT. Encoded protein: CASRVGQGSYQPQHF.

This clonotype was observed a handful of times. V usage is TRBV4-2 and J usage is TRBJ1-2; 7 bases agree with TRBD1. The CDR3 loop spans 16 amino acids. J gave up 2 bases and V 4 bases, and 10 bases lay outside the gene matches. Germline V lookup: CDR1 LGHNA, CDR2 YNFKEQ. CDR3 coding DNA: TGTGCCAGCAGCCCAGCGAACGGACAGGCAAACTATGGCTACACCTTC. This encodes CASSPANGQANYGYTF.

This clonotype has more than one count but fewer than ten. V is TRBV7-2 and J is TRBJ2-7, with D perhaps TRBD2 (6 bases). The CDR3 length is 15 residues. V lost 3 bases and J 2 bases, leaving 14 bases between the germline ends. Germline V gene lookup returns CDR1 SGHTA and CDR2 FQGNSA. CDR3 in amino acids: CASSLEGRLTYEQYF. The CDR3, as DNA: TGTGCCAGCAGCTTGGAGGGACGCCTTACCTACGAGCAGTACTTC.

The chain carries TRBV7-2 and TRBJ2-3; D is possibly TRBD1 (6 bases). CDR3 length: 14 amino acids. Per germline, CDR1 SGHTA and CDR2 FQGNSA. The V end lost 4 bases, the J end lost 2 bases, and 10 bases lay between the germline ends. In nucleotides, the CDR3 is TGTGCCAGCAGCTACAGGACAGCCACAGATACGCAGTATTTT. It encodes CASSYRTATDTQYF. The whole variable domain, remainder taken from reference TRBV7-2 and TRBJ2-3, is GAGVSQSPSNKVTEKGKDVELRCDPISGHTALYWYRQSLGQGLEFLIYFQGNSAPDKSGLPSDRFSAERTGGSVSTLTIQRTQQEDSAVYLCASSYRTATDTQYFGPGTRLTVL.

This clonotype was detected many times. J is TRBJ1-5 and V is TRBV7-2; the D gene is possibly TRBD1 (5 bases). The V gene's germline CDR1 is SGHTA and CDR2 FQGNSA. The CDR3 contains 14 residues. V dropped 5 bases and J dropped 0 bases, with 8 bases sitting between them. In nucleotides, the CDR3 is TGTGCCAGCAGCCAAAGGGGTAGCAATCAGCCCCAGCATTTT. This encodes CASSQRGSNQPQHF.

This sequence joins TRBV4-1 and TRBJ2-1, with 9 bases fitting TRBD2. The ends lost 7 bases at V and 5 bases at J; junction bases unmatched: 12. Germline CDR1 and CDR2: MGHRA and YSYEKL. The CDR3 contains 16 residues. The CDR3 here is CASTKAVAGGDNEQFF. Here the CDR3 DNA reads TGCGCCAGCACCAAAGCGGTCGCGGGGGGGGACAATGAGCAGTTCTTC.

V gene TRBV12-3 or TRBV12-4 combines with J gene TRBJ2-5; 7 nucleotides align to TRBD1. With V trimmed by 4 bases and J by 2 bases, 7 bases remained unmatched. This CDR3 is built from 15 residues. The CDR3 DNA sequence: TGTGCCAGCAGTTCAAGCGACAGGGAACAAGAGACCCAGTACTTC. Protein: CASSSSDREQETQYF.